This T cell receptor (beta chain) comes out of a study of T cells in Graves' hyperthyroidism and ophthalmopathy. Broader study findings: Blood also showed most of the thyroid clonotypes that were expanded above 0.001. The model identified upcoming ophthalmopathy a median about 6.5 months ahead of onset.

Trimming left V 1 base short and J 3 bases short, with 7 bases between. The CDR3 is made up of 14 amino acids. Germline V lookup: CDR1 KGHSH, CDR2 LQKENI. This clonotype was counted many times. Its target is not known. In making diagnoses, clinical symptoms, serum thyroxine and TRAb, thyroid ultrasound and orbital computed tomography were all used. First hyperthyroidism diagnosis is when the blood sample was obtained, before any ophthalmopathy symptoms. There were TCR beta CDR3 regions amplified from RNA transcripts. Primed by the HTBI set, a first-round RT-PCR was run on the TCR CDR3. TCRdb re-analysed the multiplex PCR reads in MiXCR, keeping a single row per CDR3 protein. The data show roughly 580,000 distinct CDR3 sequences, with roughly 13% seen just once and around 5.4% held by the top ten.

This sequence originates from a woman between 25 and 40 years old with Graves' hyperthyroidism that later progressed to Graves' ophthalmopathy. V gene TRBV18 combines with J gene TRBJ1-5; the D is unclear. Input material: blood. The CDR3 region is CASSPQDFNQPQHF. In DNA, the CDR3 is TGTGCCAGCTCACCACAGGATTTCAATCAGCCCCAGCATTTT.